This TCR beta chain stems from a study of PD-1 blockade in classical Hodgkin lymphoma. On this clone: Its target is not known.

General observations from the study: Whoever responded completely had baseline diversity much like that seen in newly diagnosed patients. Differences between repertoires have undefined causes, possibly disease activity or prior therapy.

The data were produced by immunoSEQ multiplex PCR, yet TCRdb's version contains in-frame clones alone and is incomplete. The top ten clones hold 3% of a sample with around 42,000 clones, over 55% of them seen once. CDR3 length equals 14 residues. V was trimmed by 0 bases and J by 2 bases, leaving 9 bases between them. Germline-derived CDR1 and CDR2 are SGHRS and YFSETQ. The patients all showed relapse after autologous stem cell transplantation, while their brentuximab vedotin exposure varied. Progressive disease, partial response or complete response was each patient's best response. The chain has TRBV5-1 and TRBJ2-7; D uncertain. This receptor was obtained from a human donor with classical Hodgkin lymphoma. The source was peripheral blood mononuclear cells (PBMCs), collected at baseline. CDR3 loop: CASSLGEGPYEQYF. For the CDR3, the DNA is TGCGCCAGCAGCTTGGGAGAAGGGCCCTACGAGCAGTACTTC.